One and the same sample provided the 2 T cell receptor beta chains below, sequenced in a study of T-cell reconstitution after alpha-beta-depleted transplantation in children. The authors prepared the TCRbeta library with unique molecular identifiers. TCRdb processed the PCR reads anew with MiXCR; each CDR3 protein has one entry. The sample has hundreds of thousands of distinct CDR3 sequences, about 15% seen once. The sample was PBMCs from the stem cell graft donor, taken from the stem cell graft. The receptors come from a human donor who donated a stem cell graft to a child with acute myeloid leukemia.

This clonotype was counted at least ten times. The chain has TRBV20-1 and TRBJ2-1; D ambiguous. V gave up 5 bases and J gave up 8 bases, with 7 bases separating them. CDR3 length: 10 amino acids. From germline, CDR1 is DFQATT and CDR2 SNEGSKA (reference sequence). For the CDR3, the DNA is TGCAGTGCTGCTCGAGATGAGCAGTTCTTC. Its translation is CSAARDEQFF.

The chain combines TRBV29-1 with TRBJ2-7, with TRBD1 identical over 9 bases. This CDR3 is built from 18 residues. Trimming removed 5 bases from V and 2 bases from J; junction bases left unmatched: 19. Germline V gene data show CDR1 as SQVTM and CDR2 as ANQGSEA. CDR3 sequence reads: CSVLQSRDRVLLAYEQYF. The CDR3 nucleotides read TGCAGCGTTCTTCAGTCCCGGGACAGGGTACTATTGGCCTACGAGCAGTACTTC.